The rows below give T cell receptor beta chains drawn from one sample of a study of cytomegalovirus exposure and HLA in healthy donors. The method was immunoSEQ multiplex PCR; TCRdb's version includes in-frame clones alone and lacks a portion of them. The table lists more than 120,000 clones, 82% of them singletons. The sample taken for sequencing was PBMCs. The receptors come from a male donor in good health and CMV-seronegative. Each CDR3 is given without its conserved first and last residue. The order of the fields is V gene, clone size, CDR3 length, CDR3 protein. The listing skips clone size in some rows; elsewhere it reads once, few, many or a size class.

>TRBV2|-|13
ASSGGLAGQETQY
>TRBV15|-|11
ATKLASYNEQF
>TRBV7-9|-|13
ASNPSGSASNEQF
>TRBV5-6|-|12
ASSLVPSSYEQY
>TRBV6-1|-|13
ASSDPDRYTDTQY
>TRBV7-3|-|14
ASSLLGGGSGTEAF
>TRBV27|-|13
ASSLVSGPRNEQY
>TRBV5-6|-|13
ASSSDREAGNTIY
>TRBV30|-|10
AWNSARAELF
>TRBV29-1|-|10
SVAGNTGELF
>TRBV6-5|few|9
ATIYTDTQY
>TRBV5-6|-|13
ASSGYGQGTYEQY
>TRBV11-1|-|12
ASSSRDRDTEAF
>TRBV19|-|10
ASSTSTDTQY
>TRBV6-4|-|12
ASSESGRYNEQF
>TRBV6-1|-|13
ASSEAGTAGNTIY
>TRBV9|-|14
ASSLRQGVDTGELF
>TRBV19|-|12
ASSIVQGSYEQY
>TRBV19|once|13
ASSVLAGGTYEQY
>TRBV6-5|-|13
ASSYGSGQWYTQY
>TRBV9|once|14
ASFKTAGASYNEQF
>TRBV6-5|-|12
ASRRLAGINEQF
>TRBV19|-|14
ASSIRDTLAKNIQY
>TRBV7-9|-|15
ASSPWGLAGFTGELF
>TRBV30|-|12
AWSRGGSNQPQH
>TRBV2|-|12
ASARQGSTDTQY
>TRBV5-8|-|12
ASSLLRSYNEQF
>TRBV6-1|few|11
ASSEFVTVEAF
>TRBV19|-|13
ASVLGTGMQGEQF
>TRBV9|-|14
ASSVLTRHSDNEQF
>TRBV9|-|11
ASSAGTDYEQY